This T cell receptor (beta chain) was recovered during a study of molecular identifiers for immune sequencing clone quantification. The CDR3 has 14 residues. After removal of 6 bases from V and 6 bases from J, the junction contained 10 bases not matched to a gene. Germline loops: CDR1 SQVTM, CDR2 ANQGSEA. Previously described methods and listed TCR primers produced bulk TCR libraries. TCRdb reprocessed the PCR reads with MiXCR, giving one entry per CDR3 protein. This sample carries over 85,000 distinct CDR3 sequences, around 25% of them seen once, and the ten largest clones take less than 0.85%. The clonotype comes from a human donor in good health. Some libraries in this study had Jurkat cell RNA spiked in. Specimen: naive CD8+ T cells from blood, with Jurkat cell RNA spiked in. Subset indicated: FACS-sorted CD8+CD4-CCR7+CD45RA+ naive T cells. The V gene is TRBV29-1, the J gene TRBJ2-2, with TRBD1 matching over 7 bases. CDR3 loop: CSVLLQGVPGELFF. For the CDR3, the DNA is TGCAGCGTGCTACTTCAGGGGGTCCCCGGGGAGCTGTTTTTT.